This T cell receptor beta chain was identified in a study of T-cell memory formation after mild COVID-19 (dated by TCRdb to about 2021). Concerning the study at large: Most TCR sequence clusters were specific to one of the two donors. T-cell clones expanding and contracting after mild COVID-19 in a couple of donors were tracked by longitudinal TCRalpha and TCRbeta repertoire sequencing. Two young, previously healthy adult volunteers, one female and one male, were included in the cohort.

Broad study findings and their caveats: The study included only a couple of mild cases, and larger cohorts that include severe cases with pre-infection samples were judged to be necessary. Balanced CD4/CD8 phenotypes were observed for clones contracting from day 15 to 85, whereas a bias towards CD4+ was observed for a second wave of clones expanding from day 15 to 37. Some responding clones were detected in pre-infection memory, suggesting pre-existing cross-reactive memory T cells joined the SARS-CoV-2 response. Contracting CD4+ clones turned up mainly in the CM and EM memory subsets, whereas EMRA was where CD8+ clones were enriched. Whether the second-wave clones peaking on day 37 were SARS-CoV-2 specific was not confirmed.

Trimming removed 4 bases from V and 4 bases from J, leaving 9 bases between the germline ends. The CDR3 runs 13 amino acids, cysteine and phenylalanine included. Kept here is only the CDR3 DNA, which spans 39 bases and is read in frame from base 1. The germline V gene specifies SGHRS as CDR1 and YFSETQ as CDR2. TCRdb records Illumina NovaSeq 6000 as the sequencer. Using 5'RACE with constant-segment primers, TCRalpha and TCRbeta cDNA libraries were constructed, with sample barcodes and unique molecular identifiers added in the process. RNA was extracted from every sample with Trizol reagent. Amplification of the libraries took two PCR steps, and the second step added a second sample barcode plus Illumina TruSeq adapters. Sequencing of the libraries was done on an Illumina NovaSeq, producing 2 x 150 bp paired-end reads. The paper's data handling went like this. With migec v1.2.7, reads were demultiplexed and then collapsed into UMI-guided consensus sequences. Using mixcr v2.1.11, the UMI consensuses were aligned to TRA and TRB V and J templates and assembled into clonotypes. Expanded or contracted clonotypes were those called significant by both edgeR and NoisET, with noise models trained on biological replicates. edgeR calls used a false discovery rate-adjusted p below 0.01 and a log2 fold-change threshold of 1. As an exploratory analysis of dynamics, max-normalized trajectories of the 1000 most abundant clonotypes were examined with PCA combined with hierarchical clustering. Each responding clone was given a CD4 or CD8 phenotype based on the CD4+ and CD8+ repertoires, which had been sequenced separately. In TCRdb, the public reads were trimmed at Q25 with fastp and aligned with MiXCR, with productive beta chains retained. Each record represents a unique CDR3 protein, reported with the most common genes and DNA among its rows. The V and J calls here are based on TCRdb, not the publication. Across this sample there are about 400,000 distinct CDR3 sequences, with 20% to 30% seen only once. The ten most abundant clones make up under 15% of the sample.

This clonotype was observed a handful of times. Its antigen is still unknown. Qualities for individual bases were not recorded, and no much larger clone is one base off. Ficoll-Paque density gradient centrifugation was used to isolate PBMCs. The source is an adult woman who had mild COVID-19 (a few samples of this study predate the infection). The sample titles of this study are shuffled in the database, so cell type and time point are left out; the donor was told from shared clones. In this chain, TRBV5-1 is recombined with TRBJ2-1; TRBD1 could be the D gene, as 5 bases match. The specimen was PBMCs or a T cell subset sorted from them (not recorded which). The nucleotides read TGCGCCAGCAGCCGACAGTCGTACAATGAGCAGTTCTTC. This sequence encodes CASSRQSYNEQFF.